This is a list of T cell receptor beta chains from one sample in a study of blood T cell repertoires in COVID-19. Measured with immunoSEQ multiplex PCR; TCRdb has only the in-frame clones, and not every one. The sample has 250,000 to 350,000 clones, approximately 85% seen once. Material: PBMCs or T cells enriched from blood (not recorded which). The receptors derive from a woman in her 30s who had recovered from COVID-19. Both conserved end residues are part of each CDR3. A D gene is named only where the DNA matches it firmly. Some rows mark clone size as missing; the rest say once, few, many or name a class of expanded clone.

size: NA; J: TRBJ1-5; V: TRBV5-7; D: NA; CDR3: CASSLVQGSNQPQHF; DNA: TGTGCCAGCAGCTTGGTGCAGGGTAGCAATCAGCCCCAGCATTTT
size: NA; J: TRBJ2-7; V: TRBV4-1; D: NA; CDR3: CASSHDRGAYEQYF; DNA: TGCGCCAGCAGCCACGATCGGGGGGCGTACGAGCAGTACTTC
size: NA; J: TRBJ1-5; V: TRBV11-2; D: NA; CDR3: CASSLRGFDQPQHF; DNA: TGTGCCAGCAGCCTCAGGGGTTTCGATCAGCCCCAGCATTTT
size: NA; J: TRBJ1-4; V: TRBV5-1; D: NA; CDR3: CASSLDGVGEKLFF; DNA: TGCGCCAGCAGCTTGGACGGGGTAGGAGAAAAACTGTTTTTT
size: NA; J: TRBJ1-3; V: TRBV9; D: TRBD1; CDR3: CASSVAPSQGGSGNTIYF; DNA: TGTGCCAGCAGCGTAGCCCCATCGCAGGGGGGCTCTGGAAACACCATATATTTT
size: NA; J: TRBJ1-6; V: TRBV5-1; D: NA; CDR3: CASSLVAGQYPDFNSPLHF; DNA: TGCGCCAGCAGCTTGGTGGCAGGGCAATACCCCGACTTCAATTCACCCCTCCACTTT
size: NA; J: TRBJ1-5; V: TRBV7-8; D: NA; CDR3: CASTLGRGKTNQPQHF; DNA: TGTGCCAGCACCCTAGGTAGGGGCAAAACCAATCAGCCCCAGCATTTT
size: NA; J: TRBJ2-7; V: TRBV2; D: TRBD1; CDR3: CALTGTDSYEQYF; DNA: TGTGCCTTAACCGGGACAGACTCCTACGAGCAGTACTTC
size: NA; J: TRBJ1-4; V: TRBV3-1/TRBV3-2; D: NA; CDR3: CASSPSSLIRVNEKLFF; DNA: TGTGCCAGCAGCCCGAGTTCCTTGATCAGGGTGAATGAAAAACTGTTTTTT
size: NA; J: TRBJ1-2; V: TRBV30; D: TRBD1; CDR3: CAWSTGTGLNGYTF; DNA: TGTGCCTGGAGTACCGGGACAGGGCTAAATGGCTACACCTTC
size: once; J: TRBJ1-5; V: TRBV6-1; D: NA; CDR3: CASSEEGAYSNQPQHF; DNA: TGTGCCAGCAGTGAAGAAGGGGCTTATAGCAATCAGCCCCAGCATTTT
size: few; J: TRBJ2-7; V: TRBV6-5; D: NA; CDR3: CASSRTDYHEQYF; DNA: TGTGCCAGCAGTAGGACTGACTACCACGAGCAGTACTTC
size: NA; J: TRBJ1-6; V: TRBV7-9; D: NA; CDR3: CASSLGGSNSPLHF; DNA: TGTGCCAGCAGCTTAGGGGGCAGTAATTCACCCCTCCACTTT
size: NA; J: TRBJ2-3; V: TRBV3-1/TRBV3-2; D: TRBD2; CDR3: CASSQGGTTGAGASTDTQYF; DNA: TGTGCCAGCAGCCAAGGGGGGACTACTGGAGCCGGTGCTAGCACAGATACGCAGTATTTT
size: NA; J: TRBJ1-1; V: TRBV11-2; D: TRBD1; CDR3: CASSLTQGPPNTEAFF; DNA: TGTGCCAGCAGCTTGACACAGGGGCCCCCGAACACTGAAGCTTTCTTT
size: few; J: TRBJ1-1; V: TRBV20-1; D: NA; CDR3: CSAPRTEAFF; DNA: TGCAGTGCCCCCAGGACTGAAGCTTTCTTT
size: NA; J: TRBJ2-7; V: TRBV2; D: TRBD1; CDR3: CASSGTGGFYEQYF; DNA: TGTGCCAGCTCCGGGACAGGGGGTTTCTACGAGCAGTACTTC
size: NA; J: TRBJ1-1; V: TRBV3-1/TRBV3-2; D: NA; CDR3: CASSRNGGTEAFF; DNA: TGTGCCAGCAGCCGTAACGGGGGCACTGAAGCTTTCTTT
size: NA; J: TRBJ1-2; V: TRBV29-1; D: NA; CDR3: CSVGPLGGESEGYTF; DNA: TGCAGCGTTGGACCACTGGGGGGGGAATCGGAAGGCTACACCTTC
size: NA; J: TRBJ2-3; V: TRBV20-1; D: NA; CDR3: CSASRTGASTDTQYF; DNA: TGCAGTGCTAGTCGAACAGGTGCTAGCACAGATACGCAGTATTTT
size: NA; J: TRBJ1-1; V: TRBV5-6; D: TRBD1; CDR3: CASTLGLGRRDRVPGAFF; DNA: TGTGCCAGCACCCTTGGACTGGGGAGACGGGACAGGGTACCTGGCGCTTTCTTT
size: NA; J: TRBJ2-1; V: TRBV28; D: TRBD1; CDR3: CASSAPQGVSWGSYNEQFF; DNA: TGTGCCAGCAGTGCCCCACAGGGGGTCTCCTGGGGCTCCTACAATGAGCAGTTCTTC
size: medium-sized; J: TRBJ2-1; V: TRBV10-3; D: TRBD1; CDR3: CAISAYRGLYNEQFF; DNA: TGTGCCATCAGTGCGTACAGGGGCCTATACAATGAGCAGTTCTTC
size: once; J: TRBJ1-5; V: TRBV28; D: NA; CDR3: CASSFKDRLVQPQHF; DNA: TGTGCCAGCAGTTTTAAAGACAGGCTGGTTCAGCCCCAGCATTTT
size: few; J: TRBJ2-3; V: TRBV16; D: NA; CDR3: CASSQYRTDTDTQYF; DNA: TGTGCCAGCAGCCAATACAGAACCGACACAGATACGCAGTATTTT
size: NA; J: TRBJ1-2; V: TRBV11-2; D: NA; CDR3: CASSPLWTVRYGYTF; DNA: TGTGCCAGCAGCCCCCTTTGGACAGTCCGCTATGGCTACACCTTC
size: NA; J: TRBJ2-3; V: TRBV7-8; D: NA; CDR3: CASSYQGRKNTQYF; DNA: TGTGCCAGCAGCTACCAGGGTCGGAAAAATACGCAGTATTTT
size: NA; J: TRBJ1-1; V: TRBV10-2; D: TRBD1; CDR3: CTSRQGSSTEAFF; DNA: TGCACCAGCAGACAGGGGAGCAGCACTGAAGCTTTCTTT
size: NA; J: TRBJ1-4; V: TRBV5-4; D: NA; CDR3: CASSLAQGLDEKLFF; DNA: TGTGCCAGCAGCTTGGCTCAGGGTCTGGATGAAAAACTGTTTTTT